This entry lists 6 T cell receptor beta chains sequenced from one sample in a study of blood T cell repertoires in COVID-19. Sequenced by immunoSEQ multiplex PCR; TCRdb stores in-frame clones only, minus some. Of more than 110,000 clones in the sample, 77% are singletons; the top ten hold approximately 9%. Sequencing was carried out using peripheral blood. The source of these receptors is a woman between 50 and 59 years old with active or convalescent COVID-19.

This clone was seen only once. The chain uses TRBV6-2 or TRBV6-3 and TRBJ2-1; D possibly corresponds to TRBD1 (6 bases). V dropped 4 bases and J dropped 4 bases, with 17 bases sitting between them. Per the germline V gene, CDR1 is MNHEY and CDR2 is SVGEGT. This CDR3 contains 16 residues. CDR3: CASSSPQGDWYNEQFF. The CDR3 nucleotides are TGTGCCAGCAGTTCCCCACAGGGAGATTGGTACAATGAGCAGTTCTTC.

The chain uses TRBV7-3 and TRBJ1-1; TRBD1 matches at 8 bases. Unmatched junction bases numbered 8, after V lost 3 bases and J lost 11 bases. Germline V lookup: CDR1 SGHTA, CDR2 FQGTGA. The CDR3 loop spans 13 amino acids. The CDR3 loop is CASSLTGDVRAFF. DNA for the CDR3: TGTGCCAGCAGCTTGACAGGGGATGTTCGGGCTTTCTTT.

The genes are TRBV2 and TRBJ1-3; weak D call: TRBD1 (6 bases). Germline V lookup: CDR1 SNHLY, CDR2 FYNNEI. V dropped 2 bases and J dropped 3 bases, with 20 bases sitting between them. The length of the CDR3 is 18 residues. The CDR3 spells CASSEQGLGGRRGNTIYF. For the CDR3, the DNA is TGTGCCAGCAGTGAACAGGGGCTGGGAGGGCGTCGTGGAAACACCATATATTTT.

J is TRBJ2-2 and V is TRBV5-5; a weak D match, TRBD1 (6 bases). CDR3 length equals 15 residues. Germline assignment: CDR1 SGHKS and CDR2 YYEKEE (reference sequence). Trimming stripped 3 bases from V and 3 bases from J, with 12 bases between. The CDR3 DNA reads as TGTGCCAGCAGCTACGGACAGACGGACACCGGGGAGCTGTTTTTT. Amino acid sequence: CASSYGQTDTGELFF.

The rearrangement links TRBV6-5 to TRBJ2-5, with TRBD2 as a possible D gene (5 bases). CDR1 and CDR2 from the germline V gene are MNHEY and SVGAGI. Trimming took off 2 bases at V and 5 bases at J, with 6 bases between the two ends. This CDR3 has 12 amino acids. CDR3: CASSYPGETQYF. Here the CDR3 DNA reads TGTGCCAGCAGTTACCCGGGGGAGACCCAGTACTTC.

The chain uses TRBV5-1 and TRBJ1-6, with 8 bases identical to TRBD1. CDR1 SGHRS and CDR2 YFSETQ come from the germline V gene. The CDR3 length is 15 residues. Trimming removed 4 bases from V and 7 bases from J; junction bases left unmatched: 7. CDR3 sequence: CASSADTGGNSPLHF. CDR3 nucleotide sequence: TGCGCCAGCAGCGCAGACACAGGGGGGAATTCACCCCTCCACTTT. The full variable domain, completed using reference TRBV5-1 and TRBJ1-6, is KAGVTQTPRYLIKTRGQQVTLSCSPISGHRSVSWYQQTPGQGLQFLFEYFSETQRNKGNFPGRFSGRQFSNSRSEMNVSTLELGDSALYLCASSADTGGNSPLHFGNGTRLTVT.